This T cell receptor beta chain derives from a study of blood T cell repertoires in COVID-19. The germline gives CDR1 SGHDT, CDR2 YYEEEE. The trim removed 5 bases at V and 0 bases at J, leaving 5 bases unmatched. The CDR3 runs to 15 residues. The table came from immunoSEQ multiplex PCR; TCRdb's copy has only in-frame clones and leaves some out. Altogether more than 300,000 clones are present, more than 90% being singletons, with the ten largest covering around 18%. The specimen was PBMCs or T cells enriched from blood (not recorded which). V gene TRBV5-6 combines with J gene TRBJ2-4; 7 bases map to TRBD1. The receptor's source is a woman in her twenties or thirties who had recovered from COVID-19. The CDR3 DNA reads TGTGCCAGCAGTGAGACAGGGTTAGCCAAAAACATTCAGTACTTC. This encodes CASSETGLAKNIQYF.